This record covers a single TCR beta chain. What it recognizes is unknown. TCRdb's table, derived via immunoSEQ multiplex PCR, lists solely in-frame clones and lacks some. The data show fewer than 50,000 clones, 84% seen once. This sample was included in a study of graft-versus-host responses after intestinal transplantation. Whole-study context: Once they had received anti-thymocyte globulin induction, all recipients took tacrolimus and steroids for approximately three years.

The study's findings and limits: Recipient marrow contained GvH clones, some of which appeared first in ileum or blood. An association linked early post-transplant HvG declines with peak circulating GvH clone levels.

This CDR3 comprises 12 residues. V was cut by 0 bases and J by 3 bases, with 2 bases left in between. This receptor was taken from a human donor who was the organ donor for an intestinal transplant. The source was unstimulated CD4+ T cells sorted from spleen or lymph node cells, collected before transplant. The gene calls are TRBV23-1 and TRBJ1-2, with unresolved D. TRBV23-1 is assigned to the ORF class and has an uncertain function. In DNA form, the CDR3 reads TGCGCCAGCAGTCAATCGGACTATGGCTACACCTTC. It codes for CASSQSDYGYTF.